Following are 20 T cell receptor beta chains from one sample sequenced in a study of long-term antiretroviral therapy in people with HIV. With survey level as its setting, the immunoSEQ assay was v3.0. Sequenced by immunoSEQ multiplex PCR; TCRdb stores in-frame clones only, minus some. The table includes about 50,000 clones, 84% detected once. The sample here was unsorted PBMCs, taken 0.8 years after starting antiretroviral therapy. The receptors here all came from a woman under 30 with HIV.

The V gene is TRBV28, the J gene TRBJ2-3, with 9 bases aligning to TRBD2. The CDR3 spans 15 residues. Germline assignment: CDR1 MDHEN and CDR2 SYDVKM. After removal of 5 bases from V and 4 bases from J, the junction contained 7 bases not matched to a gene. The chain's CDR3 is CASSPLAGRADTQYF. The CDR3 DNA sequence: TGTGCCAGCAGTCCCCTAGCGGGACGCGCAGATACGCAGTATTTT. Full variable domain (remainder filled in from reference TRBV28 and TRBJ2-3): DVKVTQSSRYLVKRTGEKVFLECVQDMDHENMFWYRQDPGLGLRLIYFSYDVKMKEKGDIPEGYSVSREKKERFSLILESASTNQTSMYLCASSPLAGRADTQYFGPGTRLTVL.

This clone came up a few times. This chain connects TRBV15 to TRBJ1-4; 11 bases are shared with TRBD1. The V gene end was trimmed by 5 bases and the J gene end by 8 bases; junction bases not matched to a gene: 7. Germline V gene lookup returns CDR1 LNHNV and CDR2 YYDKDF (reference sequence). This CDR3 has 15 amino acids. The CDR3 DNA reads TGTGCCACCAGCGGACAGGGGGCGCCGGGGGAAAAACTGTTTTTT. This encodes CATSGQGAPGEKLFF.

The rearrangement joins TRBV5-1 to TRBJ2-1; 14 positions agree with TRBD2. J was trimmed by 9 bases and V by 4 bases; bases with no gene match: 6. The CDR3 extends over 15 amino acids. Germline CDR1 SGHRS, CDR2 YFSETQ. The CDR3 sequence is CASSPGTSGRSEQFF. CDR3 bases: TGCGCCAGCAGCCCAGGGACTAGCGGGAGAAGTGAGCAGTTCTTC.

The chain links TRBV5-6 to TRBJ1-5; a weak D match, TRBD1 (5 bases). From germline, CDR1 is SGHDT and CDR2 YYEEEE. V gave up 4 bases and J gave up 0 bases, with 8 bases separating them. This CDR3 region has 14 residues. CDR3 sequence (DNA): TGTGCCAGCAGCCAGGGTTATAGCAATCAGCCCCAGCATTTT. It encodes CASSQGYSNQPQHF.

The V call is TRBV28, the J call TRBJ2-3; D is possibly TRBD1 or TRBD2 (5 bases each). The CDR3 runs to 13 residues. Germline CDR1 is MDHEN and CDR2 is SYDVKM. The ends were cut back, 8 bases at V and 4 bases at J, with 13 bases in the middle. CDR3 sequence: CASLKMGPDTQYF. In nucleotides, the CDR3 is TGTGCCAGCCTTAAAATGGGACCAGATACGCAGTATTTT.

The CDR3 DNA is TGTGCCAGCAGTTACACGGGACAGGGGAACTATGGCTACACCTTC. It translates to CASSYTGQGNYGYTF. The genes are TRBV6-5 and TRBJ1-2; TRBD1 agrees at 10 bases. The V and J ends lost 2 bases and 2 bases, in that order; junction bases with no gene match: 2. Looked up from germline, CDR1 is MNHEY and CDR2 is SVGAGI. The CDR3 has 15 amino acids.

V gene TRBV7-2 combines with J gene TRBJ2-5, with D possibly TRBD1 on 6 matching bases. Trimming removed 1 base at V and 5 bases at J, with 14 bases between. The CDR3 runs to 15 residues. Germline CDR1 reads SGHTA; CDR2 reads FQGNSA. The CDR3 reads CASSLGPGTTETQYF. In nucleotides, the CDR3 is TGTGCCAGCAGCTTAGGCCCTGGGACAACGGAGACCCAGTACTTC. Combining the CDR3 with reference TRBV7-2 and TRBJ2-5 gives the whole variable domain GAGVSQSPSNKVTEKGKDVELRCDPISGHTALYWYRQSLGQGLEFLIYFQGNSAPDKSGLPSDRFSAERTGGSVSTLTIQRTQQEDSAVYLCASSLGPGTTETQYFGPGTRLLVL.

The chain employs TRBV29-1 and TRBJ2-3, with 8 nucleotides matching TRBD1. This CDR3 contains 15 residues. Germline CDR1 reads SQVTM; CDR2 reads ANQGSEA. V was clipped by 4 bases and J by 3 bases; unmatched bases: 9. Written as DNA, the CDR3 is TGCAGCGTTGTACGACAGGGGTTGAAAACAGATACGCAGTATTTT. Translation gives CSVVRQGLKTDTQYF.

The V call is TRBV30, the J call TRBJ2-1; D perhaps matches TRBD2 (5 bases). V lost 2 bases to trimming and J lost 7 bases, with 24 bases between them. The CDR3 runs 17 residues. Germline assignment: CDR1 GTSNPN and CDR2 SVGIG (reference sequence). The CDR3 is CAWSTSRGLVSRNEQFF. The CDR3 DNA reads TGTGCCTGGAGTACCTCCCGGGGTTTGGTGTCCAGGAATGAGCAGTTCTTC.

V is TRBV7-3 and J is TRBJ2-1; D may be TRBD2 (6 bases). Germline values: CDR1 SGHTA, CDR2 FQGTGA. Trimming pared 2 bases from V and 5 bases from J, leaving 16 bases between. CDR3 length: 16 residues. Here the CDR3 reads CASSLPPGLKDNEQFF. The CDR3 coding sequence is TGTGCCAGCAGCTTACCGCCGGGACTTAAGGACAATGAGCAGTTCTTC.

This sequence joins TRBV5-1 and TRBJ1-1; D might be TRBD1 (6 bases). This CDR3 comprises 17 residues. The germline gives CDR1 SGHRS, CDR2 YFSETQ. Trimming left V 3 bases short and J 2 bases short, with 20 bases between. The CDR3 loop is CASSSHGGLRINTEAFF. DNA for the CDR3: TGCGCCAGCAGCTCCCATGGGGGGCTAAGAATTAACACTGAAGCTTTCTTT.

CDR3 in amino acids: CASSLGDRGSGANVLTF. Written as DNA, the CDR3 is TGTGCCAGCAGCTTAGGGGACAGGGGCTCAGGGGCCAACGTCCTGACTTTC. The chain has TRBV11-2 and TRBJ2-6; TRBD1 matches 10 bases. Unmatched junction bases numbered 4, after V lost 1 base and J lost 4 bases. CDR1 and CDR2 (germline): SGHAT, FQNNGV. The CDR3 has 17 amino acids.

The genes are TRBV5-4 and TRBJ2-1; tentative D call: TRBD1 (5 bases). V lost 7 bases to trimming and J lost 2 bases, with 10 bases between them. The CDR3 has 13 amino acids. Germline lookup yields CDR1 SGHNT and CDR2 YYREEE (reference sequence). For the CDR3, the DNA is TGTGCCAGCGGACAAGCCGCCTACAATGAGCAGTTCTTC. Translated, it gives CASGQAAYNEQFF. The whole variable domain, filled in from reference TRBV5-4 and TRBJ2-1, reads ETGVTQSPTHLIKTRGQQVTLRCSSQSGHNTVSWYQQALGQGPQFIFQYYREEENGRGNFPPRFSGLQFPNYSSELNVNALELDDSALYLCASGQAAYNEQFFGPGTRLTVL.

V usage is TRBV11-2 and J usage is TRBJ2-7; 12 nucleotides agree with TRBD1. V lost 3 bases to trimming and J lost 4 bases; unmatched junction nucleotides: 4. This CDR3 has 15 residues. Germline V gene sequence: CDR1 SGHAT, CDR2 FQNNGV. CDR3 in amino acids: CASSFGTGGHYEQYF. The DNA for the CDR3 is TGTGCCAGCAGCTTCGGGACAGGGGGCCATTACGAGCAGTACTTC.

This clone has a single count. The rearrangement links TRBV4-3 to TRBJ2-7; no firm D call. The germline gives CDR1 LGHNA, CDR2 YSLEER. There are 14 residues in the CDR3. The V and J ends lost 4 bases and 1 base respectively, with 11 bases between them. The CDR3 sequence: CASSLDHNSYEQYF. CDR3 nucleotides: TGCGCCAGCAGCCTGGACCACAATTCCTACGAGCAGTACTTC.

V usage is TRBV12-5 and J usage is TRBJ2-7; perhaps TRBD1 as D (6 bases). This CDR3 region has 14 residues. V shed 1 base and J shed 9 bases, with 16 bases lying between them. Germline CDR1 reads LGHNT; CDR2 reads FRNRAP. For the CDR3, the DNA is TGTGCTAGTGGTTTGGGGACCGGACAGTGGCGGCAGTACTTC. As protein: CASGLGTGQWRQYF.

J is TRBJ2-3 and V is TRBV11-2; D is uncertain. V was cut by 6 bases and J by 3 bases, with 4 bases left in between. CDR3 length equals 11 residues. The germline V gene has CDR1 SGHAT and CDR2 FQNNGV. Here the CDR3 reads CASSTTDTQYF. The CDR3 nucleotides read TGTGCCAGCAGTACAACAGATACGCAGTATTTT.

The rearrangement uses TRBV10-3 and TRBJ2-2, with 11 nucleotides matching TRBD2. Losses at the gene ends were 7 bases for V and 2 bases for J; bases not matched to a gene: 3. CDR3 length: 15 amino acids. In germline, CDR1 is ENHRY, CDR2 SYGVKD. The CDR3 DNA reads as TGTGCCATCACCGGGACTAGCGGTAACACCGGGGAGCTGTTTTTT. Encoded protein: CAITGTSGNTGELFF.

The gene calls are TRBV29-1 and TRBJ1-2, with D maybe TRBD1 (6 bases). The V and J ends lost 5 bases and 6 bases respectively, with 28 bases between them. The CDR3 is 17 amino acids. Germline CDR1 and CDR2: SQVTM and ANQGSEA. The CDR3 region is CSVWLWEGLDRVDGYTF. CDR3 in DNA: TGCAGCGTTTGGTTATGGGAGGGACTGGACAGAGTTGATGGCTACACCTTC.

The V call is TRBV21-1, the J call TRBJ2-7; no DNA check was done on the table's D call, TRBD1. TRBV21-1 is given as a pseudogene. This CDR3 region has 18 residues. The CDR3 is CASSKVRHREGQSYEQYF. Written as DNA, the CDR3 is TGTGCCAGCAGCAAAGTCAGGCACAGGGAAGGGCAATCCTACGAGCAGTACTTC.